This TCR beta chain comes out of a study of T cells in Graves' hyperthyroidism and ophthalmopathy. Whole-study results and caveats: With a median lead of approximately 6 months before onset, the model predicted ophthalmopathy.

The germline V gene encodes CDR1 MDHEN and CDR2 SYDVKM. The CDR3 extends over 15 amino acids. V shed 8 bases, J shed 4 bases, and the junction held 8 bases outside the gene matches. A NOSPECS grade of at least 4, a Clinical Activity Score of at least 3 and duration under 3 months were recorded in ophthalmopathy patients. The authors took PBMCs from 9.5 to 10 ml fresh peripheral blood. This clonotype was recorded at least ten times. No antigen is known for it. The investigators amplified TCR beta CDR3 regions from RNA transcripts. HTBI primers were used for first-round RT-PCR of the TCR CDR3. TCRdb processed the multiplex PCR reads anew with MiXCR; each CDR3 protein has one entry. The data contain nearly 250,000 distinct CDR3 sequences, about 16% of them singletons.

The chain links TRBV28 to TRBJ1-4; 9 positions agree with TRBD1. The source material was blood. The clonotype comes from a woman aged 18 to 35 with Graves' ophthalmopathy. The CDR3 is CASRGQGRDNEKLFF. Here the CDR3 DNA reads TGTGCCAGCCGCGGACAGGGGAGGGATAATGAAAAACTGTTTTTT.